The clone carrying this T cell receptor beta chain was observed once. Produced via immunoSEQ multiplex PCR; TCRdb's table is partial and in-frame only. Here the sample spans some 400,000 clones, around 87% being singletons. This sample was included in a study of blood T cell repertoires in COVID-19. Across the whole study: Material from acute and convalescent COVID-19 was sourced from the United States, Italy and Spain. Sources were T cells, B-cell-depleted T cells, or PBMCs; the material itself was cDNA or gDNA.

The V gene's germline CDR1 is LNHDA and CDR2 SQIVND (reference sequence). The CDR3 has 16 residues. Trimming took 6 bases from V and 7 from J; bases not matched to a gene: 17. The chain recombines TRBV19 with TRBJ2-7, with 8 positions matching TRBD1. The sample taken for sequencing was peripheral blood. The source is a human donor in a cohort sampled during active COVID-19. CDR3 bases: TGTGCCAGTAGCGGAGGTCAGCGGACAGGGAACGAGGAGCAGTACTTC. Translation: CASSGGQRTGNEEQYF.